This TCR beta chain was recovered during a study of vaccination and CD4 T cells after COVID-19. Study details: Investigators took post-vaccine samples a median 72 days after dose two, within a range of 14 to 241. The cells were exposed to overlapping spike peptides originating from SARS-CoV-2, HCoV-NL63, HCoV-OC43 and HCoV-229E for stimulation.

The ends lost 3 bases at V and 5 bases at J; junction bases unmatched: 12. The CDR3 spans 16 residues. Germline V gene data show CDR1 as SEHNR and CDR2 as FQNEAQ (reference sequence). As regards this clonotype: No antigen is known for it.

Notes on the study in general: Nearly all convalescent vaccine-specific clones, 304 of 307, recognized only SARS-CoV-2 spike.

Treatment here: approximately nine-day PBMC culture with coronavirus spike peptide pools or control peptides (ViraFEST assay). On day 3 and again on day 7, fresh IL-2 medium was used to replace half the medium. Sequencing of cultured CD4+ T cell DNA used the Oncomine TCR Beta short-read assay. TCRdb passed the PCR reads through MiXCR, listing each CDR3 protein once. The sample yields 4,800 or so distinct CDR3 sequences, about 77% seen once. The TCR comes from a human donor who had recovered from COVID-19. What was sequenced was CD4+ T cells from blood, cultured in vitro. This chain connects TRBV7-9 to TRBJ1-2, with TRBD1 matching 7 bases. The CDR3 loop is CASSFRGGSFWYGYTF. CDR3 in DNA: TGTGCCAGCAGCTTTCGAGGGGGCAGTTTCTGGTATGGCTACACCTTC.